This T cell receptor beta chain was sequenced during a study of T cells after yellow fever vaccination. Whole-study findings and limits: The secondary T-cell response peaked on day 5, not day 15, but was weaker.

Via MiXCR, TCRdb re-called the 5' RACE reads, giving one row per CDR3 protein. The table records 300,000 to 400,000 distinct CDR3 sequences, 3% to 4.5% of them present only once. Many counts were recorded for this clonotype. Its specificity is unknown. Trimming took off 0 bases at V and 0 bases at J, with 7 bases between the two ends. Germline CDR1 reads SGHRS; CDR2 reads YFSETQ. This CDR3 region has 15 residues. The sequence came from a man aged 18 to 29 who received the YFV17D yellow fever vaccine. The V call is TRBV5-1, the J call TRBJ1-5, with no clear D. The source material was PBMCs, sampled 5 days after the yellow fever booster vaccination. DNA for the CDR3: TGCGCCAGCAGCTTGGACGGGGTTAGCAATCAGCCCCAGCATTTT. It yields the protein CASSLDGVSNQPQHF.